Listed below are T cell receptor beta chains from one sample, sequenced in a study of blood T cell repertoires in COVID-19. The protocol was immunoSEQ multiplex PCR, while the TCRdb copy is restricted to in-frame clones and leaves out a portion. The data hold some 130,000 clones, with roughly 90% observed a single time. Sequencing was performed on peripheral blood. The receptors were gathered from a man aged 65-85 years with active COVID-19. Each CDR3 is given with its conserved first and last residue. Each record gives: CDR3 length, D gene, V gene, clone size, J gene, CDR3 DNA, CDR3 protein. The D gene is left open where the match is weak. Clone size is not always given. Where it is, it says once, few, many or a class for expanded clones.

13,.,TRBV24-1,.,TRBJ2-2,TGTGCCACCAGTGACCCGGGAGCCGGGGAGCTGTTTTTT,CATSDPGAGELFF
14,.,TRBV28,.,TRBJ1-1,TGTGCCAGCAGTTTTTATGAGGCGAACACTGAAGCTTTCTTT,CASSFYEANTEAFF
14,.,TRBV6-6,.,TRBJ2-7,TGTGCCAGCAGTTACCGACGAGACAGTCAAGAGCAGTACTTC,CASSYRRDSQEQYF
15,TRBD2,TRBV10-1,.,TRBJ2-3,TGCGCCAGCAGTGACGCGACTAGCCAGGCGGATACGCAGTATTTT,CASSDATSQADTQYF
17,TRBD1,TRBV25-1,.,TRBJ2-7,TGTGCCAGCAGTGGTTCTATCCCGGGACAGGGGGCGTGGGAGCAGTACTTC,CASSGSIPGQGAWEQYF
16,TRBD2,TRBV3-1/TRBV3-2,.,TRBJ2-5,TGTGCCAGCAGCCAAGCTACTAGCGGGCTACAAGAGACCCAGTACTTC,CASSQATSGLQETQYF
18,TRBD2,TRBV19,.,TRBJ2-4,TGTGCCAGTAGTATACTAACTAGCGGGAGCGTGGTCAAAAACATTCAGTACTTC,CASSILTSGSVVKNIQYF
12,.,TRBV7-2,.,TRBJ1-2,TGTGCCAGCAGCATGTCCTACTATGGCTACACCTTC,CASSMSYYGYTF
16,.,TRBV2,.,TRBJ1-1,TGTGCCAGCAGTGCCGACAGAACTGTCATGAACACTGAAGCTTTCTTT,CASSADRTVMNTEAFF
14,.,TRBV5-4,.,TRBJ2-7,TGTGCCAGCAGTCGCCTAGGGGCGATCTACGAGCAGTACTTC,CASSRLGAIYEQYF
14,TRBD2,TRBV25-1,.,TRBJ2-1,TGTGCCAGCAGTGATGACGCTAGCGGGAGGGGCCAGTTCTTC,CASSDDASGRGQFF
13,TRBD2,TRBV6-6,few,TRBJ2-7,TGTGCCAGCAGTTTGGGACTACTCTACGAGCAGTACTTC,CASSLGLLYEQYF
15,TRBD1,TRBV19,.,TRBJ2-3,TGTGCCAGTCACCGCGGGACAGGGAGGGCAGATACGCAGTATTTT,CASHRGTGRADTQYF
12,TRBD2,TRBV19,.,TRBJ2-1,TGTGCCAGTAGTTTACTAGCGGGAGTTATATTCTTC,CASSLLAGVIFF
13,.,TRBV6-5,.,TRBJ1-2,TGTGCCAGCAGACCCGGGGATAACTATGGCTACACCTTC,CASRPGDNYGYTF
14,.,TRBV11-2,.,TRBJ2-7,TGTGCCAGCAGCTTCGGAGGAAAAGGCTACGAGCAGTACTTC,CASSFGGKGYEQYF
14,TRBD2,TRBV18,.,TRBJ2-1,TGTGCCAGCTCACCCGGGGGGTCCTACAATGAGCAGTTCTTC,CASSPGGSYNEQFF
16,.,TRBV4-1,.,TRBJ2-7,TGCGCCAGCAGCCAAGGGAGGGGGGGGAGCTCCTACGAGCAGTACTTC,CASSQGRGGSSYEQYF
11,TRBD1,TRBV6-5,.,TRBJ2-7,TGTGCCAGCACAGGGGGACACGAGCAGTACTTC,CASTGGHEQYF
15,.,TRBV24-1,.,TRBJ2-3,TGTGCCACCAGTGATAAATGGGCAGGCACAGATACGCAGTATTTT,CATSDKWAGTDTQYF
16,TRBD2,TRBV2,.,TRBJ2-5,TGTGCCAGCAGCGCCACCGGGACTAGCGGGAGGGAGACCCAGTACTTC,CASSATGTSGRETQYF